These 16 T cell receptor beta chains were all obtained from the same sample, sequenced in a study of T cell changes during pregnancy in multiple sclerosis. Profiled with immunoSEQ multiplex PCR; TCRdb holds only in-frame clones, not every one. The table lists about 100,000 clones, about 91% of them singletons. The starting material was peripheral blood, obtained in the second trimester of pregnancy. The receptor set was obtained from a female donor with multiple sclerosis, enrolled in a pregnancy study.

This sequence joins TRBV2 and TRBJ2-1; D perhaps matches TRBD2 (5 bases). The CDR3 sequence is 14 residues long. The germline V gene encodes CDR1 SNHLY and CDR2 FYNNEI. Trimming removed 3 bases from V and 4 bases from J, with 10 bases in between. In nucleotides, the CDR3 is TGTGCCAGCAGTGAGGACTCCTCGTACAATGAGCAGTTCTTC. It yields the protein CASSEDSSYNEQFF.

This rearrangement joins TRBV29-1 to TRBJ2-7, with 12 bases lining up with TRBD2. This CDR3 contains 14 residues. The V gene end was trimmed by 5 bases and the J gene end by 4 bases; junction bases not matched to a gene: 6. Per the germline V gene, CDR1 is SQVTM and CDR2 is ANQGSEA. CDR3 nucleotides: TGCAGCGTTCGTACTAGCGGGAGGATATACGAGCAGTACTTC. This gives the protein CSVRTSGRIYEQYF.

The genes are TRBV7-6 and TRBJ2-5; possible D gene TRBD2, 5 bases. CDR1 and CDR2 from the germline V gene are SGHVS and FNYEAQ. V was trimmed by 0 bases and J by 5 bases, leaving 10 bases between them. The CDR3 length is 14 residues. The CDR3 DNA sequence: TGTGCCAGCAGCTTAGCGGGAGTAAGGGAGACCCAGTACTTC. Translated, it gives CASSLAGVRETQYF. Variable domain in full (rest from reference TRBV7-6 and TRBJ2-5): GAGVSQSPRYKVTKRGQDVALRCDPISGHVSLYWYRQALGQGPEFLTYFNYEAQQDKSGLPNDRFSAERPEGSISTLTIQRTEQRDSAMYRCASSLAGVRETQYFGPGTRLLVL.

This chain uses TRBV6-1 with TRBJ1-5; tentative D call: TRBD1 (6 bases). The germline V gene has CDR1 MNHNS and CDR2 SASEGT. The V gene lost 6 bases and the J gene lost 6 bases, with 18 bases spanning the gap. This CDR3 comprises 15 residues. Here the CDR3 DNA reads TGTGCCAGCAGGGAACAAGACAGGAGACTTCAGCCCCAGCATTTT. Amino acids: CASREQDRRLQPQHF.

Concerning this clone itself: The same CDR3 can be traced to other DNA sequences in this sample. This chain links TRBV2 with TRBJ2-1, with D unclear. From germline, CDR1 is SNHLY and CDR2 FYNNEI. Trimming removed 9 bases from V and 6 bases from J, with 6 bases in between. The CDR3 contains 10 residues. CDR3 nucleotide sequence: TGTGCCAGTAGCCTCAATGAGCAGTTCTTC. Translating gives CASSLNEQFF.

The chain couples TRBV5-1 to TRBJ2-1, with TRBD2 matching 14 bases. The V gene end was trimmed by 4 bases and the J gene end by 8 bases; junction bases not matched to a gene: 8. Germline V lookup: CDR1 SGHRS, CDR2 YFSETQ. The CDR3 has 16 residues. This chain's CDR3 is CASSPGLAGGLDEQFF. In nucleotides, the CDR3 is TGCGCCAGCAGCCCCGGACTAGCGGGAGGTTTGGATGAGCAGTTCTTC.

The chain uses TRBV28 and TRBJ2-6, with 7 bases identical to TRBD1. Looked up from germline, CDR1 is MDHEN and CDR2 is SYDVKM. The CDR3 totals 15 residues. The CDR3 DNA follows: TGTGCTGCGACAGGGCCCTCCCTTGGGGCCAACGTCCTGACTTTC. Its translation is CAATGPSLGANVLTF.

The chain is built from TRBV7-9 and TRBJ1-4, with 7 bases lining up with TRBD1. Per germline, CDR1 SEHNR and CDR2 FQNEAQ (reference sequence). J was trimmed by 4 bases and V by 4 bases; bases with no gene match: 9. This CDR3 contains 16 residues. The CDR3 region has the DNA TGTGCCAGCAGCTCCCCCAAACAGGGGTTTAATGAAAAACTGTTTTTT. Its translation is CASSSPKQGFNEKLFF.

The chain recombines TRBV7-9 with TRBJ2-3; TRBD2 might be the D (8 bases). Trimming stripped 6 bases from V and 6 bases from J, with 19 bases between. CDR1 and CDR2 from the germline V gene are SEHNR and FQNEAQ (reference sequence). CDR3 length: 15 residues. The CDR3 DNA follows: TGTGCCAGCAGGCCAGGGACTAGGGGACAGGATACGCAGTATTTT. Protein product: CASRPGTRGQDTQYF.

This chain joins TRBV19 and TRBJ2-3, with TRBD1 matching 12 bases. The CDR3 spans 18 residues. The V and J ends lost 5 bases and 4 bases, in that order; junction bases with no gene match: 13. CDR1 is LNHDA and CDR2 is SQIVND in the germline V gene (reference sequence). The CDR3 DNA sequence: TGTGCCAGTAGTGCGTGGGACAGGGGGCGAAATATTCCAGATACGCAGTATTTT. Amino acid sequence: CASSAWDRGRNIPDTQYF.

V gene TRBV30 combines with J gene TRBJ2-2, with D possibly being TRBD1 (6 bases). The CDR3 totals 15 residues. Germline CDR1 and CDR2: GTSNPN and SVGIG (reference sequence). Trimming took off 2 bases at V and 5 bases at J, with 15 bases between the two ends. The CDR3 coding sequence is TGTGCCTGGAGTATGAGGGGGTTGGAAACCGGGGAGCTGTTTTTT. It yields the protein CAWSMRGLETGELFF.

J is TRBJ2-1 and V is TRBV7-9, with TRBD1 matching 7 bases. In germline, CDR1 is SEHNR, CDR2 FQNEAQ (reference sequence). The CDR3 covers 14 residues. V lost 5 bases and J lost 7; bases outside the gene matches: 8. The CDR3 loop reads CASSRQGSGNEQFF. CDR3 DNA: TGTGCCAGCAGCCGACAGGGCTCAGGGAATGAGCAGTTCTTC.

The rearrangement links TRBV6-1 to TRBJ1-2; 7 positions match TRBD1. CDR1 MNHNS and CDR2 SASEGT come from the germline V gene. Losses at the gene ends were 3 bases for V and 11 bases for J; bases not matched to a gene: 12. This CDR3 has 14 amino acids. CDR3 in DNA: TGTGCCAGCAGTGACCTGGGACAGAGCGGAGGTTACACCTTC. Amino acid sequence: CASSDLGQSGGYTF.

The V call is TRBV5-1, the J call TRBJ2-7; 7 bases map to TRBD2. The V gene end was trimmed by 5 bases and the J gene end by 4 bases; junction bases not matched to a gene: 9. Germline CDR1 and CDR2: SGHRS and YFSETQ. The CDR3 extends over 14 amino acids. In nucleotides, the CDR3 is TGCGCCAGCAGAGTCAGGGAGGGCCCTTACGAGCAGTACTTC. Its translation: CASRVREGPYEQYF.

The rearrangement joins TRBV5-4 to TRBJ2-7; 8 positions match TRBD2. The germline V gene has CDR1 SGHNT and CDR2 YYREEE (reference sequence). V trimming: 1 base; J trimming: 4 bases; junction bases outside the gene matches: 10. This CDR3 has 16 amino acids. The CDR3 DNA reads TGTGCCAGCAGCTTGAGGCAGGGACTAGGGCTTTACGAGCAGTACTTC. Residues: CASSLRQGLGLYEQYF. Together with reference TRBV5-4 and TRBJ2-7, the CDR3 gives the full variable domain: ETGVTQSPTHLIKTRGQQVTLRCSSQSGHNTVSWYQQALGQGPQFIFQYYREEENGRGNFPPRFSGLQFPNYSSELNVNALELDDSALYLCASSLRQGLGLYEQYFGPGTRLTVT.

V usage is TRBV11-2 and J usage is TRBJ2-7, with 7 bases lining up with TRBD2. CDR3 length: 14 amino acids. Germline V gene sequence: CDR1 SGHAT, CDR2 FQNNGV. J gave up 4 bases and V 3 bases, and 6 bases lay outside the gene matches. The CDR3 region has the DNA TGTGCCAGCAGCTTCACCCGGGAGGTTTACGAGCAGTACTTC. It specifies CASSFTREVYEQYF.